The clone carrying this TCR beta chain was seen more than once but under ten times. Its matching antigen is unknown. This entry belongs to a study of beta chain features in type 1 diabetes. Study-level findings and limits: cDNA-based sequencing might over-represent cells highly expressing TCR.

Trimming removed 6 bases at V and 6 bases at J, with 12 bases between. Germline V CDR1 and CDR2: SNHLY, FYNNEI. This CDR3 spans 12 amino acids. The whole isolated RNA underwent reverse transcription, so sequencing captured expressed TCRB transcripts. Assay: immunoSEQ multiplex PCR; the TCRdb copy retains only in-frame clones and omits some. The table shows 250,000 to 300,000 clones, with around 7.8% occurring only once. The source of this sequence is a woman aged 18-35 years in good health. The rearrangement links TRBV2 to TRBJ2-7; a weak D match, TRBD2 (6 bases). The sample comprised central memory CD4+ T cells from blood. CDR3 in DNA: TGTGCCAGCAGAACCGGGACTGGCGAGCAGTACGTC. It translates to CASRTGTGEQYV.